This T cell receptor (beta chain) emerged from a study of CD4 T cells in relation to SARS-CoV-2 and coronaviruses. Study findings and constraints: Each donor contributed either pre-pandemic or post-infection samples, not both.

Details on this clone: Its antigen is as yet unknown.

Sequencing was performed with immunoSEQ multiplex PCR; in TCRdb, only in-frame clones are kept and a portion is missing. This table has some 65,000 clones, about nine tenths appearing once. The unexposed donors gave CD4+ T cells in about 2010-2019, prior to COVID-19. Sequencing was performed on memory CD4+ T cells from PBMCs. The receptor was derived from a human donor in good health.

CDR3 protein: CASSHPGLGEKLFF. CDR3 nucleotides: TGTGCCAGCAGCCACCCGGGATTGGGTGAAAAACTGTTTTTT. The V and J genes are TRBV3-1 (or the pseudogene TRBV3-2) and TRBJ1-4; D remains ambiguous. Per germline, CDR1 LGHDT and CDR2 YNNKEL (reference sequence). This CDR3 region has 14 residues. V lost 3 bases and J 7 bases, leaving 12 bases between the germline ends.